Detailed here is one T cell receptor beta chain. The germline V gene encodes CDR1 SGHTA and CDR2 FQGNSA. The CDR3 consists of 13 residues. Trimming cost V 1 base and J 2 bases, with 5 bases left between them. The sample is drawn from a study of OX40 agonist ivuxolimab in advanced cancers. Some clones are missing from TCRdb's copy, which holds only in-frame ones; the method was immunoSEQ multiplex PCR. The sample consists of about 53,000 clones, approximately 75% of them appearing once. The clonotype was recovered from an adult with an advanced solid tumor such as melanoma, head and neck, liver or kidney cancer. The rearrangement uses TRBV7-2 and TRBJ1-1; no clear D. The sequenced sample was CD4+ or CD8+ T cells sorted from blood, obtained in a trial of the OX40 agonist ivuxolimab. CDR3 DNA sequence: TGTGCCAGCAGCTTAGGCAGAAACACTGAAGCTTTCTTT. Protein: CASSLGRNTEAFF.